This T cell receptor (beta chain) was documented in a study of identical twins. One entry per CDR3 protein, called by TCRdb with MiXCR from the 5' RACE reads. The table lists 400,000 or so distinct CDR3 sequences, approximately 9.1% of them singletons, with over 7% in the top ten. The sample holds a few counts of this clonotype. Its antigen is unidentified. Findings and limits, study-wide: In monozygotic twins, models underestimated the sharing of out-of-frame TCR alpha. For out-of-frame alpha sequences shared by twins, low generation probability was in excess.

The CDR3 is 12 residues long. V was shortened by 4 bases and J by 3 bases, with 7 bases between the two germline ends. This TCR came from a woman in her fifties or sixties in good health. This chain uses TRBV12-3 or TRBV12-4 with TRBJ2-7; unclear D gene. Sequenced: naive T cells sorted from blood. CDR3 DNA: TGTGCCAGCAGTTCATCGATCTACGAGCAGTACGTC. This translates into CASSSSIYEQYV.